The following is a T cell receptor beta chain sequence with its context. Its antigen remains unknown. The data belong to a study of T cell responses to AZD1222 COVID-19 vaccine. Findings and limits, study-wide: Of the AZD1222 recipients, only 5 or 6 were seropositive at baseline. The donor group comprised mostly white British people and more females; the analysis possibly underestimated clonal diversity. Scientists sampled the repertoires only once the peak T cell response had passed. The study found Spike-specific TCR breadth and depth rose after two AZD1222 doses.

The CDR3 has 14 residues. Germline values: CDR1 MDHEN, CDR2 SYDVKM. V lost 5 bases and J 2 bases, leaving 12 bases between the germline ends. The method was immunoSEQ multiplex PCR; TCRdb's version includes in-frame clones alone and lacks a portion of them. The sample yields about 160,000 clones, around 95% seen once. V usage is TRBV28 and J usage is TRBJ1-2; no reliable D call. The specimen was peripheral blood, collected on day 0 of AZD1222 vaccination. The TCR originated in an adult in good health. CDR3 coding DNA: TGTGCCAGCAGTCCCCTTTTGAGGAACTATGGCTACACCTTC. This translates into CASSPLLRNYGYTF.